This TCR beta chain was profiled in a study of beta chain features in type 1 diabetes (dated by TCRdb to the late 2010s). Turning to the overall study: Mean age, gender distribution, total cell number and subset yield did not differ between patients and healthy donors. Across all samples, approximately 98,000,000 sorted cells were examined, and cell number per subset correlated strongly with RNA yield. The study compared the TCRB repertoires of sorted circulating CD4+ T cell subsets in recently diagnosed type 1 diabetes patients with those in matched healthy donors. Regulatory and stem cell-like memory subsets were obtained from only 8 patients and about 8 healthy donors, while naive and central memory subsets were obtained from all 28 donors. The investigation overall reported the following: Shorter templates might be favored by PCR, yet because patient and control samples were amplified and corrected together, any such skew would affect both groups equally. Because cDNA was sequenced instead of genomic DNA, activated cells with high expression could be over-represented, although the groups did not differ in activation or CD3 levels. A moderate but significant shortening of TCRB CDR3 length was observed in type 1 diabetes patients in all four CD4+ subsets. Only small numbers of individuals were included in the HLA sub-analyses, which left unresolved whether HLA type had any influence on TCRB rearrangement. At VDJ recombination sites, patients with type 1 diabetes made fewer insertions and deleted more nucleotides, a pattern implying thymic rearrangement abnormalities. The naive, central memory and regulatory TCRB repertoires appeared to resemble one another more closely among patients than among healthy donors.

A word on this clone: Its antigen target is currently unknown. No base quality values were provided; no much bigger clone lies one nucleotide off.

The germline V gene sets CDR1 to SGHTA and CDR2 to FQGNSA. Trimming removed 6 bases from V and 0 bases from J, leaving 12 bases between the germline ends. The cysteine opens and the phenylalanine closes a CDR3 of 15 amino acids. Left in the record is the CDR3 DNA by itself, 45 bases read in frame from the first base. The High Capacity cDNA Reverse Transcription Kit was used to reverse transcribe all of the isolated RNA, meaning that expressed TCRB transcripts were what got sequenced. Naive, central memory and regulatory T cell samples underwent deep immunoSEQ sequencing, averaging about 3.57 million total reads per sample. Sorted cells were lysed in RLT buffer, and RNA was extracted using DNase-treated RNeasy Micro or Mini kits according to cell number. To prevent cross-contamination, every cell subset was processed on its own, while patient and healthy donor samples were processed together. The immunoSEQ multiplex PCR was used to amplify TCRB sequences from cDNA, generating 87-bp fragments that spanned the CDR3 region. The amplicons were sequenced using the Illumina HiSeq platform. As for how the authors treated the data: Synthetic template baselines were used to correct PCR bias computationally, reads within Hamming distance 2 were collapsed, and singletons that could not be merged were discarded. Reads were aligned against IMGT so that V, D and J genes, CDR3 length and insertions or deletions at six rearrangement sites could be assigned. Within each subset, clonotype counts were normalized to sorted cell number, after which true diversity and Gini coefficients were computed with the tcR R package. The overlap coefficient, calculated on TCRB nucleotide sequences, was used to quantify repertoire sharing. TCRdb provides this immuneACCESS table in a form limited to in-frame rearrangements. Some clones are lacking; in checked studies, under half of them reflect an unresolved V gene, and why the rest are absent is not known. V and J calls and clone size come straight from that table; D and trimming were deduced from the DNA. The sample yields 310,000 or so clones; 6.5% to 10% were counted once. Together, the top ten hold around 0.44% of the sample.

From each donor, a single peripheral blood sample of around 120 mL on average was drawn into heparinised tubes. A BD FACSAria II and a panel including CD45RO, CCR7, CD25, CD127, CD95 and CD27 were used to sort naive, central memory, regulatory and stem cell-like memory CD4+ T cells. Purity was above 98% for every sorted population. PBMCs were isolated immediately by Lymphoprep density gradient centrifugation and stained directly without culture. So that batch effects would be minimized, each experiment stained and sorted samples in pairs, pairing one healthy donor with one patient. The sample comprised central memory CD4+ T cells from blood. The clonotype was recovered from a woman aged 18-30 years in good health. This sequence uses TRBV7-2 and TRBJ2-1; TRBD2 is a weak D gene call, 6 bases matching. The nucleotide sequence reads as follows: TGTGCCAGCAGTTCAGGGACTTACTCCTACAATGAGCAGTTCTTC. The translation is CASSSGTYSYNEQFF. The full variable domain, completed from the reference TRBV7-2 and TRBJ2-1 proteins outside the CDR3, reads GAGVSQSPSNKVTEKGKDVELRCDPISGHTALYWYRQSLGQGLEFLIYFQGNSAPDKSGLPSDRFSAERTGGSVSTLTIQRTQQEDSAVYLCASSSGTYSYNEQFFGPGTRLTVL.